The 31 T cell receptor beta chains below were found in one sample sequenced in a study of blood T cells in healthy people across ages (dated by TCRdb to 2015 to 2017). Library method: 5' RACE. This sample was sequenced with an Illumina HiSeq 2500. The second PCR ran for roughly 7 to 12 cycles and used a J-beta primer mix along with a sample-barcoded 5' primer. TCRdb applied fastp at Q25 and MiXCR to the public reads, then kept only in-frame beta chains. Each entry merges the rows of one CDR3 protein and shows their most common DNA and genes. This sample gives 500,000 to 650,000 distinct CDR3 sequences in total; about a quarter of them show up just once. Over 3.5% of the sample lies in the top ten. The same data also went into a second study, on T cells of mothers and their children.

Material for sequencing was blood. The receptor set was obtained from a boy aged 2 to 9 in good health.

The CDR3 here is CASSSLRGQREGLWETQYF. The CDR3 nucleotides read TGTGCCAGCAGCTCCCTCCGGGGCCAGCGGGAGGGCCTCTGGGAGACCCAGTACTTC. This chain joins TRBV11-2 and TRBJ2-5; 10 bases are a match to TRBD2. Germline CDR1 SGHAT, CDR2 FQNNGV. V was clipped by 4 bases and J by 5 bases; unmatched bases: 19. The CDR3 sequence is 19 residues long.

There are many counts of this clonotype. This sequence joins TRBV6-5 and TRBJ2-5; D not certain. This CDR3 has 14 residues. CDR1 and CDR2 from the germline V gene are MNHEY and SVGAGI. V shed 2 bases and J shed 2 bases, with 9 bases lying between them. CDR3 DNA: TGTGCCAGCAGTTACAGAGGCCTTCAAGAGACCCAGTACTTC. Translated: CASSYRGLQETQYF.

The chain joins TRBV27 to TRBJ2-7; 7 bases are shared with TRBD1. Germline V gene lookup returns CDR1 MNHEY and CDR2 SMNVEV (reference sequence). The ends lost 5 bases at V and 6 bases at J; junction bases unmatched: 10. The CDR3 length is 14 residues. The chain's CDR3 is CASSGDRVKCEQYF. The CDR3 DNA reads TGTGCCAGCAGTGGCGACAGGGTTAAGTGCGAGCAGTACTTC.

Ten or more counts support this clonotype. The J gene is TRBJ2-3, the V gene TRBV5-8; 9 nucleotides agree with TRBD2. Germline V gives CDR1 SGHTS, CDR2 YDEGEE. There are 16 residues in the CDR3. V shed 0 bases and J 0 bases; nucleotides not matched to a gene: 2. For the CDR3, the DNA is TGTGCCAGCAGCTTGGGACTAGCGGAAAGCACAGATACGCAGTATTTT. This translates into CASSLGLAESTDTQYF. Using reference TRBV5-8 and TRBJ2-3 for the parts outside the CDR3, the full variable domain is EAGVTQSPTHLIKTRGQQATLRCSPISGHTSVYWYQQALGLGLQFLLWYDEGEERNRGNFPPRFSGRQFPNYSSELNVNALELEDSALYLCASSLGLAESTDTQYFGPGTRLTVL.

Only a few counts were recorded for this clonotype. V is TRBV12-3 or TRBV12-4 and J is TRBJ2-5, with TRBD1 matching 8 bases. V shed 6 bases, J shed 7 bases, and the junction held 7 bases outside the gene matches. This CDR3 is 13 amino acids long. The CDR3 protein is CASSLTGVGTQYF. CDR3 sequence (DNA): TGTGCCAGCAGCCTGACAGGGGTCGGGACCCAGTACTTC.

The chain employs TRBV20-1 and TRBJ2-7, with TRBD1 matching over 9 bases. Germline V CDR1 and CDR2: DFQATT, SNEGSKA (reference sequence). With V trimmed by 6 bases and J by 2 bases, 11 bases remained unmatched. This CDR3 region has 15 residues. The DNA of the CDR3 is TGCAGTGCAGTGGAAAGGACAGGGGTCCCCTACGAGCAGTACTTC. Its translation is CSAVERTGVPYEQYF.

V is TRBV10-3 and J is TRBJ2-5; the D is unclear. V lost 2 bases, J lost 0 bases, and 4 bases lay in between. This CDR3 spans 13 amino acids. The germline V gene has CDR1 ENHRY and CDR2 SYGVKD. CDR3 DNA sequence: TGTGCCATCAGTGAGGAAAACCAAGAGACCCAGTACTTC. It codes for CAISEENQETQYF.

As concerns this clonotype: One end of the junction fails to match germline, which may point to a read error. This chain links TRBV18 with TRBJ2-5, with TRBD2 matching over 8 bases. This CDR3 is 14 amino acids long. Germline CDR1 KGHSH, CDR2 LQKENI. CDR3 nucleotide sequence: TGTGCCGGCTCGGTAGCGGGAAACCGCGAGACCCAGTACTTC. It specifies CAGSVAGNRETQYF.

CDR3 DNA sequence: TGTGCCAGCTGCGTACCCCGGCGTCCTGCGTACAATGAGCAGTTCTTC. Protein product: CASCVPRRPAYNEQFF. The V gene is TRBV5-5, the J gene TRBJ2-1; no reliable D call. The ends were cut back, 7 bases at V and 4 bases at J, with 21 bases in the middle. This CDR3 has 16 residues. From germline, CDR1 is SGHKS and CDR2 YYEKEE (reference sequence).

The chain employs TRBV27 and TRBJ2-5, with D uncertain. The CDR3 length is 13 residues. The V and J ends lost 3 bases and 5 bases respectively, with 10 bases between them. CDR1 MNHEY and CDR2 SMNVEV come from the germline V gene (reference sequence). The DNA of the CDR3 is TGTGCCAGCAGTTTCGAACCCGGGGAGACCCAGTACTTC. Protein: CASSFEPGETQYF.

The V gene is TRBV5-1, the J gene TRBJ2-5; D is perhaps TRBD2 (6 bases). Germline CDR1 reads SGHRS; CDR2 reads YFSETQ. The V and J ends lost 2 bases and 5 bases respectively, with 13 bases between them. The CDR3 has 14 residues. CDR3 in amino acids: CASSFSREVETQYF. As DNA, the CDR3 is TGCGCCAGCAGCTTCTCCAGGGAGGTGGAGACCCAGTACTTC.

In this sample, this clonotype turned up many times. The CDR3 region has the DNA TGTGCCAGCAGTCGGGACAGGGGATACACTGAAGCTTTCTTT. This codes for CASSRDRGYTEAFF. This rearrangement joins TRBV6-6 to TRBJ1-1, with TRBD1 identical over 10 bases. Per germline, CDR1 MNHNY and CDR2 SVGAGI (reference sequence). V lost 5 bases to trimming and J lost 3 bases; unmatched junction nucleotides: 3. The CDR3 is 14 residues long.

V gene TRBV6-1 combines with J gene TRBJ1-1; D call uncertain. The germline V gene has CDR1 MNHNS and CDR2 SASEGT. V lost 2 bases and J 0 bases, leaving 10 bases between the germline ends. The CDR3 loop spans 15 amino acids. CDR3 in amino acids: CASSEFPRLNTEAFF. DNA for the CDR3: TGTGCCAGCAGTGAATTTCCCAGGTTGAACACTGAAGCTTTCTTT.

This clonotype was seen a handful of times. The chain combines TRBV20-1 with TRBJ1-4; D possibly corresponds to TRBD1 (6 bases). V was cut by 5 bases and J by 10 bases, with 23 bases left in between. The CDR3 is 15 residues long. From germline, CDR1 is DFQATT and CDR2 SNEGSKA (reference sequence). The CDR3 DNA reads as TGCAGTGCTGCTCCGGCCGGGACAAGGTCAGGAAAACTGTTTTTT. Amino acids: CSAAPAGTRSGKLFF.

Concerning this clonotype: A clone one base away is much larger, so this may be a read error. The CDR3 region has the DNA TGCGCCAGCAGCTCCCGGGGTTCATGGAGAGAGACCCAGTACTTC. As protein: CASSSRGSWRETQYF. This chain links TRBV5-1 with TRBJ2-1; perhaps TRBD2 as D (5 bases). The DNA end favors TRBJ2-5, so the J call may be wrong. CDR1 is SGHRS and CDR2 is YFSETQ in the germline V gene. This CDR3 comprises 15 residues.

The V and J genes are TRBV12-3 or TRBV12-4 and TRBJ2-1; unclear D gene. The J call may be wrong; the DNA end is better matched by TRBJ2-5. The CDR3 is 13 amino acids. CDR3 coding DNA: TGTGCCAGGGTAGGAGCAGCTCGAGAGACCCAGTACTTC. Its translation is CARVGAARETQYF.

This clonotype was counted only a few times. For the CDR3, the DNA is TGCGCCAGCAGCCAAGTAACCCCTTGGCTAGCGGGTATCCAAGAGACCCAGTACTTC. Translation: CASSQVTPWLAGIQETQYF. The V gene is TRBV4-1, the J gene TRBJ2-5; 8 bases match TRBD2. Germline loops: CDR1 MGHRA, CDR2 YSYEKL. The V segment lost 1 base and the J segment 1 base; nucleotides outside the gene matches: 14. The CDR3 runs to 19 residues.

J is TRBJ1-6 and V is TRBV14; 7 positions match TRBD1. CDR3 size: 15 residues. The junction had 6 bases not matched to a gene; V was cut back by 4 bases and J by 6 bases. The germline V gene has CDR1 SGHDN and CDR2 FVKESK. CDR3 sequence reads: CASSPRTGANSPLHF. DNA of the CDR3: TGTGCCAGCAGCCCCAGGACAGGCGCTAATTCACCCCTCCACTTT.

The gene calls are TRBV5-5 and TRBJ2-7, with 7 nucleotides matching TRBD1. Unmatched junction bases numbered 9, after V lost 4 bases and J lost 2 bases. This CDR3 contains 15 residues. From germline, CDR1 is SGHKS and CDR2 YYEKEE (reference sequence). The CDR3 reads CASSVNSGQTYEQYF. Written as DNA, the CDR3 is TGTGCCAGCAGCGTCAACTCGGGACAGACCTACGAGCAGTACTTC.

The chain has TRBV10-2 and TRBJ2-7; 10 nucleotides agree with TRBD2. The CDR3 spans 14 residues. V gave up 5 bases and J gave up 6 bases; unmatched junction bases: 7. Germline CDR1 reads WSHSY; CDR2 reads SAAADI. CDR3 bases: TGCGCCAGCAGTCCTAGCGGGAGCGACCTCGAGCAGTACTTC. Its protein product is CASSPSGSDLEQYF.

This rearrangement joins TRBV25-1 to TRBJ2-5; TRBD1 matches 7 bases. The J call is in doubt because the DNA end fits TRBJ2-1 better. Germline CDR1 MGHDK, CDR2 SYGVNS. The CDR3 has 16 residues. The CDR3 region has the DNA TGTGCCAGCAGTAGGACACACAGGGGCCAAGGAGATGAGCAGTTCTTC. It is translated as CASSRTHRGQGDEQFF.

The chain joins TRBV5-1 to TRBJ2-3; TRBD1 aligns across 10 bases. Germline assignment: CDR1 SGHRS and CDR2 YFSETQ. The CDR3 is 16 amino acids. With V trimmed by 0 bases and J by 8 bases, 9 bases remained unmatched. For the CDR3, the DNA is TGCGCCAGCAGCTTGGGGGACAGGGGCCACCTCGGTACGCAGTATTTT. It codes for CASSLGDRGHLGTQYF.

This clonotype has more than one count but fewer than ten. The J gene is TRBJ2-2, the V gene TRBV12-3 or TRBV12-4; 16 positions agree with TRBD2. The CDR3 runs 18 residues. Unmatched junction bases numbered 5, after V lost 5 bases and J lost 2 bases. CDR3 DNA sequence: TGTGCCAGCAGTCCGGGACTAGCGGGGGGGCCAAACACCGGGGAGCTGTTTTTT. It specifies CASSPGLAGGPNTGELFF.

Only a few counts were recorded for this clonotype. V usage is TRBV19 and J usage is TRBJ1-2; 11 positions agree with TRBD1. Germline V gene data show CDR1 as LNHDA and CDR2 as SQIVND (reference sequence). The CDR3 is 15 amino acids. J lost 2 bases, V lost 3 bases, and 2 bases had no gene match. The CDR3 reads CASSIWTGGNYGYTF. For the CDR3, the DNA is TGTGCCAGTAGTATCTGGACAGGGGGCAACTATGGCTACACCTTC.

The chain is built from TRBV7-6 and TRBJ1-1; perhaps TRBD1 as D (5 bases). Germline V gene lookup returns CDR1 SGHVS and CDR2 FNYEAQ. Trimming shortened V by 2 bases and J by 4 bases, and 26 bases separated the two germline ends. The CDR3 sequence is 19 residues long. The CDR3 region has the DNA TGTGCCAGCAGCTTACGTGTGGGCGCAGGGCTGATGCGGGGCACTGAAGCTTTCTTT. As protein: CASSLRVGAGLMRGTEAFF.

In this sample, this clonotype turned up a few times. This chain links TRBV6-2 or TRBV6-3 with TRBJ2-5; possibly TRBD1 or TRBD2 for D (5 bases each). V lost 7 bases to trimming and J lost 8 bases, with 8 bases between them. This CDR3 spans 10 amino acids. Germline V gives CDR1 MNHEY, CDR2 SVGEGT. DNA of the CDR3: TGTGCCAGCACTGGGGGTACCCAGTACTTC. Protein sequence: CASTGGTQYF.

This chain uses TRBV7-9 with TRBJ2-2; 11 bases are a match to TRBD2. CDR3 length: 17 residues. J lost 2 bases, V lost 3 bases, and 5 bases had no gene match. Germline V CDR1 and CDR2: SEHNR, FQNEAQ (reference sequence). The CDR3 nucleotides read TGTGCCAGCAGCTTGGCGGGACTAGCGGATAACACCGGGGAGCTGTTTTTT. Encoded protein: CASSLAGLADNTGELFF.

This clonotype turned up a few times. The chain links TRBV11-2 to TRBJ1-1; the D is unclear. Trimming removed 4 bases from V and 4 bases from J, with 10 bases in between. Per the germline V gene, CDR1 is SGHAT and CDR2 is FQNNGV. The CDR3 totals 13 residues. CDR3 in DNA: TGTGCCAGCAGCTCAAATCGAGCCACTGAAGCTTTCTTT. This translates into CASSSNRATEAFF.

The V call is TRBV10-1, the J call TRBJ1-1, with 7 bases that match TRBD1. The CDR3 sequence is 13 residues long. CDR1 WNHNN and CDR2 SYGVQD come from the germline V gene (reference sequence). V was pared by 8 bases and J by 0 bases, with 3 bases of the junction left unmatched. The CDR3 loop is CASYRGVNTEAFF. The CDR3 nucleotides read TGCGCCAGCTACAGGGGCGTGAACACTGAAGCTTTCTTT.

The J gene is TRBJ2-5, the V gene TRBV11-2, with TRBD2 matching over 7 bases. The last part of the DNA fits TRBJ2-1 better; the J call may be wrong. Germline loops: CDR1 SGHAT, CDR2 FQNNGV. The CDR3 totals 15 residues. Here the CDR3 DNA reads TGTGCCAGCAGCTCTCGGGAGGCCACCTACAATGAGCAGTTCTTC. Translating gives CASSSREATYNEQFF.

The chain combines TRBV15 with TRBJ1-2; TRBD1 matches 7 bases. The CDR3 length is 15 residues. Germline CDR1 is LNHNV and CDR2 is YYDKDF (reference sequence). Losses at the gene ends were 5 bases for V and 0 bases for J; bases not matched to a gene: 6. The CDR3 DNA follows: TGTGCCACCAGCTTCCTCACAGGGGCTAACTATGGCTACACCTTC. Translation: CATSFLTGANYGYTF.